This section outlines one TCR beta chain sequence together with its context. As yet, its antigen is unknown. The sample is drawn from a study of cytomegalovirus exposure and HLA in healthy donors. In the study overall: Samples from HLA-typed donors yielded about 86 million unique TCRs in an early data release. The study's findings and limits: Most of the TCR beta V segments (in an earlier analysis) were productive either about 87% or about 30% of the time. Trimming of TCR beta V- and J-genes showed a link, identified in a later analysis, to a missense DCLRE1C variant. Only CMV serostatus was available as immune exposure information.

The CDR3 has 16 residues. Germline-derived CDR1 and CDR2 are MDHEN and SYDVKM. Trimming at V came to 0 bases and at J to 4 bases, leaving 3 bases not matched to a gene. PCR was performed using 60 Vbeta and 13 Jbeta primers. Profiled with immunoSEQ multiplex PCR; TCRdb holds only in-frame clones, not every one. The profile shows 90,000 to 110,000 clones, approximately 11% of them singletons. The TCR sequence derives from a man aged 40-50 years in good health and CMV-seropositive. Sequencing was done on a sample of PBMCs. The V call is TRBV28, the J call TRBJ2-3; TRBD2 agrees at 11 bases. The CDR3 nucleotides are TGTGCCAGCAGTTTATGGACTAGCGGGGTATCAGATACGCAGTATTTT. It encodes CASSLWTSGVSDTQYF.